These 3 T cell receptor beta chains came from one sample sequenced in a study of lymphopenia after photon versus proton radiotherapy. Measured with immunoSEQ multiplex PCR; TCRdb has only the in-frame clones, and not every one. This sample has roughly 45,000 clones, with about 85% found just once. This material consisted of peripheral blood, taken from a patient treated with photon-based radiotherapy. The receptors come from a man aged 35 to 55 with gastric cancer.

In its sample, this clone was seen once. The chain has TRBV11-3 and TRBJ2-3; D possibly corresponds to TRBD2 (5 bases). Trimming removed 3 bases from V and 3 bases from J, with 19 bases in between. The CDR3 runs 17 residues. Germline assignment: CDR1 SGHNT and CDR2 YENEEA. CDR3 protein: CASSLGSRLRPTDTQYF. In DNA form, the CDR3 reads TGTGCCAGCAGCTTGGGCTCCCGACTACGTCCTACAGATACGCAGTATTTT.

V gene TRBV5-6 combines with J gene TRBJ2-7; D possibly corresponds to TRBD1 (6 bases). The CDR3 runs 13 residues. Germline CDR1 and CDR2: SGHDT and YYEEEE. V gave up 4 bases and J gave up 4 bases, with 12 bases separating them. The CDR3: CASSRPTGYEQYF. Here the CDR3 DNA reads TGTGCCAGCAGCAGACCCACAGGGTACGAGCAGTACTTC. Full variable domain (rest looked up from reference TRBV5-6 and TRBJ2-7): DAGVTQSPTHLIKTRGQQVTLRCSPKSGHDTVSWYQQALGQGPQFIFQYYEEEERQRGNFPDRFSGHQFPNYSSELNVNALLLGDSALYLCASSRPTGYEQYFGPGTRLTVT.

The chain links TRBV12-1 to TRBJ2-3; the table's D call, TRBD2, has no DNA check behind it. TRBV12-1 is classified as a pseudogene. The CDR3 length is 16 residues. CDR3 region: CASSFGERGNTDTQYF. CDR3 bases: TGTGCCAGCAGCTTTGGGGAGCGGGGGAACACAGATACGCAGTATTTT.